The sequence of this TCR beta chain was determined in a study of blood T cell repertoires in COVID-19. Study-wide context: The origin of the acute and convalescent COVID-19 samples was the United States, Italy and Spain. T cells, B-cell-depleted T cells, or PBMCs supplied cDNA or gDNA.

As processed by the authors: For nucleated cells, counts were estimated from reference gene primer amplification. TCRdb's copy holds only in-frame clones and misses some; the assay was immunoSEQ multiplex PCR. V and J calls and clone size are copied from that table; D and trimming were computed from the DNA. The sample includes more than 120,000 clones, 89% of them seen just once. Germline V CDR1 and CDR2: LGHDT, YNNKEL (reference sequence). Trimming removed 1 base at V and 4 bases at J, with 11 bases between. This CDR3 is built from 15 residues. Sequencing was performed on peripheral blood. This TCR was sampled from a human donor in a cohort sampled during active COVID-19. The chain is built from TRBV3-1 (or the pseudogene TRBV3-2) and TRBJ1-5, with D perhaps matching TRBD1 (5 bases). CDR3 nucleotides: TGTGCCAGCAGCCAAGGGGGGGACTGGAATCAGCCCCAGCATTTT. Translation gives CASSQGGDWNQPQHF.